This T cell receptor beta chain was documented in a study of OX40 agonist ivuxolimab in advanced cancers. Looked up from germline, CDR1 is KGHSH and CDR2 is LQKENI. The CDR3 has 16 amino acids. Trimming cost V 2 bases and J 1 base, with 14 bases left between them. The method was immunoSEQ multiplex PCR; TCRdb's version includes in-frame clones alone and lacks a portion of them. The table includes around 70,000 clones, approximately 82% detected once. The receptor comes from an adult with an advanced solid tumor such as melanoma, head and neck, liver or kidney cancer. The rearrangement joins TRBV18 to TRBJ2-5; either TRBD1 or TRBD2 may fit D (6 bases each). Here the sequenced sample was CD4+ or CD8+ T cells sorted from blood, taken in a trial of the OX40 agonist ivuxolimab. CDR3 DNA sequence: TGTGCCAGCTCACCAGTAGGGGGGCCCTCCCAAGAGACCCAGTACTTC. It specifies CASSPVGGPSQETQYF.